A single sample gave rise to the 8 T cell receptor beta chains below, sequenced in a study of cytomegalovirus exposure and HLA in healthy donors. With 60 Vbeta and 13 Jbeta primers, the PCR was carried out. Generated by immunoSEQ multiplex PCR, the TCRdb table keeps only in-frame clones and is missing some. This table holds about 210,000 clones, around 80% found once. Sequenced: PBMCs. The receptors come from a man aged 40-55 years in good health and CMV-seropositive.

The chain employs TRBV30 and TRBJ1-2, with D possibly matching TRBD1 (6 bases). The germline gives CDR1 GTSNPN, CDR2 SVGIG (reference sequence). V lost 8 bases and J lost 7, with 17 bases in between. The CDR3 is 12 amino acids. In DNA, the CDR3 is TGTGCCCGCGGGGGGCTGGAGGTTGGCTACACCTTC. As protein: CARGGLEVGYTF. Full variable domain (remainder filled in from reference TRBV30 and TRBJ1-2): SQTIHQWPATLVQPVGSPLSLECTVEGTSNPNLYWYRQAAGRGLQLLFYSVGIGQISSEVPQNLSASRPQDRQFILSSKKLLLSDSGFYLCARGGLEVGYTFGSGTRLTVV.

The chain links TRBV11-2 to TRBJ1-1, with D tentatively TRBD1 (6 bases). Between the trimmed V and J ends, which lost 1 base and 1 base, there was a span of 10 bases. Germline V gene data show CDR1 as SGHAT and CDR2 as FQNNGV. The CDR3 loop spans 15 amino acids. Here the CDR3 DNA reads TGTGCCAGCAGCTTAGTGGCAGGGGCGAACACTGAAGCTTTCTTT. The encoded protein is CASSLVAGANTEAFF.

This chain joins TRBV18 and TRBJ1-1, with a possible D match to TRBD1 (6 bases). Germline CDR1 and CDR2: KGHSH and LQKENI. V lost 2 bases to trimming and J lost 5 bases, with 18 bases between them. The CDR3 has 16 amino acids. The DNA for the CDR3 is TGTGCCAGCTCACCAACACAACAGGGTCGAAGAACTGAAGCTTTCTTT. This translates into CASSPTQQGRRTEAFF. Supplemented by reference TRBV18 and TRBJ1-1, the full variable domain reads NAGVMQNPRHLVRRRGQEARLRCSPMKGHSHVYWYRQLPEEGLKFMVYLQKENIIDESGMPKERFSAEFPKEGPSILRIQQVVRGDSAAYFCASSPTQQGRRTEAFFGQGTRLTVV.

CDR3 region: CASSSGGTFEAFF. The CDR3 region has the DNA TGTGCCAGCAGCTCAGGGGGGACCTTTGAAGCTTTCTTT. The chain uses TRBV7-9 and TRBJ1-1; TRBD1 matches at 7 bases. This CDR3 is built from 13 residues. Per germline, CDR1 SEHNR and CDR2 FQNEAQ (reference sequence). V was clipped by 4 bases and J by 7 bases; unmatched bases: 6. The variable domain in full, with the rest retrieved from reference TRBV7-9 and TRBJ1-1, is DTGVSQNPRHKITKRGQNVTFRCDPISEHNRLYWYRQTLGQGPEFLTYFQNEAQLEKSRLLSDRFSAERPKGSFSTLEIQRTEQGDSAMYLCASSSGGTFEAFFGQGTRLTVV.

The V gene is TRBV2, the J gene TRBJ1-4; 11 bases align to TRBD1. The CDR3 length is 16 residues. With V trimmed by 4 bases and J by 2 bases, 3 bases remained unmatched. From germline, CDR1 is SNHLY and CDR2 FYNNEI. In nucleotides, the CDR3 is TGTGCCAGCAGTGCGGGACAGGGGGTTACTAATGAAAAACTGTTTTTT. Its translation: CASSAGQGVTNEKLFF.

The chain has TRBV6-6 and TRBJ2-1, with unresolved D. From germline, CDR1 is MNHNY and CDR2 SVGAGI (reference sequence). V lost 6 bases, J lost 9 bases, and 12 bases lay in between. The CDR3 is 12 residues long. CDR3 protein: CASSPEVGEQFF. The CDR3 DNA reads TGTGCCAGCAGCCCCGAGGTGGGTGAGCAGTTCTTC.

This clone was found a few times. The CDR3 nucleotides read TGTGCCAGCAGCTTAAGTATCAGTCCCGAGGACACTGAAGCTTTCTTT. As protein: CASSLSISPEDTEAFF. The chain uses TRBV11-3 and TRBJ1-1; D gene unclear. The CDR3 loop spans 16 amino acids. CDR1 and CDR2 from the germline V gene are SGHNT and YENEEA. Trimming pared 2 bases from V and 3 bases from J, leaving 16 bases between.

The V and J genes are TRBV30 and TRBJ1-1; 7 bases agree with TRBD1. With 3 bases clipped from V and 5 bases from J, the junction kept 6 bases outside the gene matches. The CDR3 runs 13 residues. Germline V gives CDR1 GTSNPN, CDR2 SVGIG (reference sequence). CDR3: CAWRRDRVTEAFF. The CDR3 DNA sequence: TGTGCCTGGAGGAGGGACAGAGTTACTGAAGCTTTCTTT.